The 18 T cell receptor beta chains in this list originate from one sample, sequenced in a study of blood T cell repertoires in COVID-19. Produced via immunoSEQ multiplex PCR; TCRdb's table is partial and in-frame only. Found here are about 150,000 clones, around four fifths of them singletons; the top ten hold more than 2%. Sequencing used peripheral blood. Receptors were obtained from a man in his sixties or seventies with acute or convalescent COVID-19.

The CDR3 here is CASSLSGGRGPYEQYF. The CDR3 nucleotides read TGTGCCAGCAGCTTATCAGGGGGCCGGGGGCCCTACGAGCAGTACTTC. The rearrangement joins TRBV7-6 to TRBJ2-7, with 8 bases identical to TRBD1. Germline loops: CDR1 SGHVS, CDR2 FNYEAQ. The CDR3 contains 16 residues. Trimming removed 2 bases from V and 2 bases from J; junction bases left unmatched: 8.

The chain has TRBV18 and TRBJ1-4; a possible D gene is TRBD1 (6 bases). CDR3 length equals 15 residues. V lost 3 bases and J 8 bases, leaving 16 bases between the germline ends. Germline-derived CDR1 and CDR2 are KGHSH and LQKENI. DNA for the CDR3: TGTGCCAGCTCACCCCTCAGGGGAGCAGAGGAAAAACTGTTTTTT. Its protein is CASSPLRGAEEKLFF.

The V call is TRBV7-9, the J call TRBJ2-3, with 7 bases lining up with TRBD1. Per the germline V gene, CDR1 is SEHNR and CDR2 is FQNEAQ (reference sequence). With V trimmed by 2 bases and J by 1 base, 3 bases remained unmatched. The CDR3 length is 15 residues. CDR3: CASSLTGAGTDTQYF. The DNA for the CDR3 is TGTGCCAGCAGCTTAACAGGGGCTGGCACAGATACGCAGTATTTT.

V is TRBV7-5 and J is TRBJ1-3; TRBD1, as called in the table, went unchecked against the DNA. TRBV7-5 is a recognized pseudogene. This CDR3 spans 22 amino acids. CDR3 residues: CARSLTPSGTGGENTCGNTIYF. CDR3 coding DNA: TGTGCCAGAAGCTTAACCCCCTCCGGGACAGGGGGTGAAAATACTTGTGGAAACACCATATATTTT.

The chain carries TRBV18 and TRBJ1-2; D is perhaps TRBD1 (5 bases). Trimming took off 6 bases at V and 6 bases at J, with 14 bases between the two ends. This CDR3 is 13 amino acids long. Germline V gene sequence: CDR1 KGHSH, CDR2 LQKENI. In DNA form, the CDR3 reads TGTGCCAGCTCTCCCGAGGTGGGGCATGGCTACACCTTC. Protein sequence: CASSPEVGHGYTF.

The chain uses TRBV5-8 and TRBJ2-3; 10 bases map to TRBD2. The V gene end was trimmed by 4 bases and the J gene end by 6 bases; junction bases not matched to a gene: 17. The CDR3 loop spans 18 amino acids. The V gene's germline CDR1 is SGHTS and CDR2 YDEGEE. CDR3 amino acids: CASSIWGLAGELGDTQYF. The CDR3 DNA is TGTGCCAGCAGCATCTGGGGGCTAGCGGGAGAACTCGGGGATACGCAGTATTTT.

CDR3 sequence: CAWLQGKNTEAFF. The DNA for the CDR3 is TGTGCCTGGCTCCAGGGGAAGAACACTGAAGCTTTCTTT. The chain is built from TRBV30 and TRBJ1-1; possible D gene TRBD1, 6 bases. CDR1 GTSNPN and CDR2 SVGIG come from the germline V gene (reference sequence). CDR3 length: 13 amino acids. V lost 5 bases and J lost 1, with 11 bases in between.

The chain links TRBV19 to TRBJ2-7, with D unclear. Deletions cut 4 bases from V and 2 bases from J, with 12 bases between. CDR3 size: 14 residues. The germline CDR1 and CDR2 sequences are LNHDA and SQIVND (reference sequence). CDR3 nucleotides: TGTGCCAGTAGTAACGCGGCGGAAACCTACGAGCAGTACTTC. Protein sequence: CASSNAAETYEQYF.

The chain carries TRBV5-4 and TRBJ2-7; 9 bases map to TRBD1. Germline V gene lookup returns CDR1 SGHNT and CDR2 YYREEE (reference sequence). J lost 3 bases, V lost 1 base, and 5 bases had no gene match. The CDR3 contains 15 residues. The CDR3 reads CASSLPGQGGYEQYF. The DNA for the CDR3 is TGTGCCAGCAGCTTGCCGGGACAGGGTGGCTACGAGCAGTACTTC.

V gene TRBV5-4 combines with J gene TRBJ1-1; D possibly corresponds to TRBD1 (6 bases). V was cut by 2 bases and J by 1 base, with 12 bases left in between. This CDR3 region has 15 residues. From germline, CDR1 is SGHNT and CDR2 YYREEE (reference sequence). Written as DNA, the CDR3 is TGTGCCAGCAGCTTACCGCCAGGGGCGAACACTGAAGCTTTCTTT. Amino acid sequence: CASSLPPGANTEAFF.

The count of this clone is one. CDR3 in amino acids: CASNPPQRETQYF. The DNA for the CDR3 is TGTGCCAGCAACCCCCCGCAACGGGAGACCCAGTACTTC. The rearrangement uses TRBV11-2 and TRBJ2-5, with unresolved D. Germline lookup yields CDR1 SGHAT and CDR2 FQNNGV. This CDR3 comprises 13 residues. V lost 7 bases and J 5 bases, leaving 14 bases between the germline ends.

This chain links TRBV18 with TRBJ2-7; D is perhaps TRBD1 (6 bases). Germline CDR1 reads KGHSH; CDR2 reads LQKENI. This CDR3 has 14 amino acids. Trimming took off 3 bases at V and 2 bases at J, with 11 bases between the two ends. The CDR3 nucleotides read TGTGCCAGCTCACCCCGGGACAACCCCTACGAGCAGTACTTC. This encodes CASSPRDNPYEQYF. The whole variable domain, remainder taken from reference TRBV18 and TRBJ2-7, is NAGVMQNPRHLVRRRGQEARLRCSPMKGHSHVYWYRQLPEEGLKFMVYLQKENIIDESGMPKERFSAEFPKEGPSILRIQQVVRGDSAAYFCASSPRDNPYEQYFGPGTRLTVT.

The rearrangement links TRBV3-1 (or the pseudogene TRBV3-2) to TRBJ1-1; no clear D. This CDR3 is built from 15 residues. V gave up 0 bases and J gave up 4 bases, with 12 bases separating them. Per germline, CDR1 LGHDT and CDR2 YNNKEL (reference sequence). CDR3 residues: CASSQEPTRGTEAFF. CDR3 nucleotides: TGTGCCAGCAGCCAAGAGCCCACGAGAGGCACTGAAGCTTTCTTT.

This clone was seen a few times. The chain links TRBV24-1 to TRBJ2-7; 7 bases are a match to TRBD1. The CDR3 extends over 13 amino acids. The V segment lost 0 bases and the J segment 6 bases; nucleotides outside the gene matches: 1. From germline, CDR1 is KGHDR and CDR2 SFDVKD. The CDR3 protein is CATSDLRGLEQYF. CDR3 in DNA: TGTGCCACCAGTGATTTGAGGGGGCTCGAGCAGTACTTC.

The V call is TRBV7-2, the J call TRBJ2-2; no clear D. Germline V gives CDR1 SGHTA, CDR2 FQGNSA. V was clipped by 0 bases and J by 5 bases, with 10 bases between them. This CDR3 comprises 15 residues. CDR3 residues: CASSLALTETGELFF. CDR3 sequence (DNA): TGTGCCAGCAGCTTAGCGCTTACGGAGACCGGGGAGCTGTTTTTT.

The chain joins TRBV5-1 to TRBJ1-6, with D maybe TRBD1 (5 bases). This CDR3 is built from 14 residues. Trimming took off 5 bases at V and 10 bases at J, with 16 bases between the two ends. Germline V gene data show CDR1 as SGHRS and CDR2 as YFSETQ. The CDR3 DNA sequence: TGCGCCAGCAGATTCCAGGGCGGAGAATCACCCCTCCACTTT. Protein product: CASRFQGGESPLHF.

The chain carries TRBV5-1 and TRBJ2-1, with a possible D match to TRBD2 (6 bases). V was cut by 2 bases and J by 0 bases, with 15 bases left in between. Germline values: CDR1 SGHRS, CDR2 YFSETQ. There are 17 residues in the CDR3. CDR3 bases: TGCGCCAGCAGCTTTGCACGCGCGGGGAGCTCCTACAATGAGCAGTTCTTC. This codes for CASSFARAGSSYNEQFF. The variable domain in full, completed from reference TRBV5-1 and TRBJ2-1, reads KAGVTQTPRYLIKTRGQQVTLSCSPISGHRSVSWYQQTPGQGLQFLFEYFSETQRNKGNFPGRFSGRQFSNSRSEMNVSTLELGDSALYLCASSFARAGSSYNEQFFGPGTRLTVL.

V gene TRBV10-1 combines with J gene TRBJ2-1; 12 positions match TRBD2. This CDR3 has 16 residues. After removal of 6 bases from V and 6 bases from J, the junction contained 9 bases not matched to a gene. CDR1 WNHNN and CDR2 SYGVQD come from the germline V gene (reference sequence). The CDR3 DNA reads as TGCGCCAGCAGCCACTATACTAGCGGGAGGCTCAATGAGCAGTTCTTC. Its protein is CASSHYTSGRLNEQFF.